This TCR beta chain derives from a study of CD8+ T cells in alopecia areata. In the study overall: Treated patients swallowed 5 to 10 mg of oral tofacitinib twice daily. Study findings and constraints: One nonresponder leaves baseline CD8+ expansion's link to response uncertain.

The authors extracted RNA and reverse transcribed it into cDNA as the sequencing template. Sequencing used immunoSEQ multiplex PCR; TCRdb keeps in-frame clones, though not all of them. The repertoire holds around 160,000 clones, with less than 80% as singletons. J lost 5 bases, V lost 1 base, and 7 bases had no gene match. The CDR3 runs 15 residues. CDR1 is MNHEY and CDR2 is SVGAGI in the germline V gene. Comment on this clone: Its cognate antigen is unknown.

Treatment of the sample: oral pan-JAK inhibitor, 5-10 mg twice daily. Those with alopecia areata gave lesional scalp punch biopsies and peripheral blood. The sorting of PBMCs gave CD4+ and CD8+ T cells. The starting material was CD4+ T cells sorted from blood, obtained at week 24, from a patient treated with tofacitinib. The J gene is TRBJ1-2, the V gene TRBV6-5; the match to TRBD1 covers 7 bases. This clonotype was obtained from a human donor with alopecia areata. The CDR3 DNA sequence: TGTGCCAGCAGTTACTTCTCAGGGGGGGGATATGGCTACACCTTC. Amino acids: CASSYFSGGGYGYTF.